A single sample is the source of the 2 T cell receptor beta chains below, sequenced in a study of brain T cells in children with intractable seizures. Profiled with immunoSEQ multiplex PCR; TCRdb holds only in-frame clones, not every one. The table includes about 80,000 clones, around 90% detected once. This material consisted of peripheral blood, taken at surgery. All receptors derive from a girl aged 2 to 9 with Rasmussen encephalitis and intractable seizures.

The rearrangement links TRBV6-1 to TRBJ2-6; 7 bases fit TRBD1. CDR3 length: 17 residues. Germline CDR1 MNHNS, CDR2 SASEGT. V lost 4 bases to trimming and J lost 5 bases; unmatched junction nucleotides: 11. Here the CDR3 reads CASSGDRLGIRANVLTF. CDR3 DNA sequence: TGTGCCAGCAGTGGGGACAGATTAGGGATAAGGGCCAACGTCCTGACTTTC.

This chain uses TRBV3-1 (or the pseudogene TRBV3-2) with TRBJ1-6; the D is unclear. The CDR3 spans 15 residues. V gave up 1 base and J gave up 5 bases, with 9 bases separating them. The germline gives CDR1 LGHDT, CDR2 YNNKEL (reference sequence). The CDR3 region has the DNA TGTGCCAGCAGCCAAGGGAGGTCTCATAATTCACCCCTCCACTTT. The encoded protein is CASSQGRSHNSPLHF.